This T cell receptor beta chain was obtained from a study of blood T cells in healthy people across ages. Whole-study context: Roughly one uniquely barcoded beta molecule per two T cells was captured. Overall study results and limits: Donor CMV status, an unknown factor, possibly confounded changes in expanded clonotypes. The study found more naive CD4+ cells and higher diversity in long-lived than aged donors.

Each donor gave approximately 9.5 milliliters of peripheral blood. Together with a sample-barcoded 5' primer, a J-beta primer mix was included in a second PCR lasting about 6 to 11 cycles. TCRdb reanalysed the 5' RACE reads using MiXCR and keeps one entry per CDR3 protein. The sample holds about 640,000 distinct CDR3 sequences, about 54% seen once. As regards this clonotype: Its specificity is not known.

CDR1 LGHDT and CDR2 YNNKEL come from the germline V gene (reference sequence). V was pared by 3 bases and J by 3 bases, with 4 bases of the junction left unmatched. The CDR3 contains 14 residues. The J gene is TRBJ2-7, the V gene TRBV3-1, with 8 bases lining up with TRBD2. Sequencing input: blood. The clonotype was recovered from a man in his sixties in good health. The CDR3 is CASSHGRGGYEQYF. Here the CDR3 DNA reads TGTGCCAGCAGCCATGGTCGGGGGGGCTACGAGCAGTACTTC.